These 15 T cell receptor beta chains were all obtained from the same sample, sequenced in a study of tumor and adjacent non-tumor tissue in lung cancer. Three rounds of nested PCR, following a modified ARM-PCR protocol, produced the TCRbeta library. TCRdb re-derived calls from the multiplex PCR reads in MiXCR, one entry per CDR3 protein. Of about 60,000 distinct CDR3 sequences in the sample, roughly 57% were seen once. The template was RNA from unsorted bulk tissue. More than 3 cm separated this lung sample from the edge of the tumor. Sequenced sample: distant non-tumor lung tissue. The receptors originated from a man aged 65 to 79 with non-small cell lung cancer.

This clonotype showed up just once. Compared with germline, one end of the junction differs, possibly owing to a read error. J is TRBJ1-1 and V is TRBV6-6, with no clear D. Germline V gene data show CDR1 as MNHNY and CDR2 as SVGAGI (reference sequence). The CDR3 runs to 14 residues. The CDR3 loop is CASSYSAGNTDAFF. For the CDR3, the DNA is TGTGCCAGCAGTTACTCAGCCGGGAACACTGATGCTTTCTTT.

A word on this clonotype: A single base separates this from a much larger clone, so it may be a read error. The V gene is TRBV6-1, the J gene TRBJ2-1, with unresolved D. CDR1 and CDR2 (germline): MNHNS, SASEGT. The CDR3 spans 13 residues. Trimming pared 6 bases from V and 4 bases from J, leaving 10 bases between. The chain's CDR3 is CASRIVGYNEQFF. The CDR3 DNA sequence: TGTGCCAGCAGGATAGTGGGATACAATGAGCAGTTCTTC.

The sample holds a few counts of this clonotype. V is TRBV20-1 and J is TRBJ1-2; D is undetermined. In germline, CDR1 is DFQATT, CDR2 SNEGSKA (reference sequence). V lost 3 bases, J lost 7 bases, and 18 bases lay in between. This CDR3 comprises 14 residues. The CDR3 coding sequence is TGCAGTGCTAGTCGTGCCGGGAGCCTCGGTGGCTACACCTTC. It encodes CSASRAGSLGGYTF.

This clonotype has just one count. This sequence joins TRBV20-1 and TRBJ1-2; D may be TRBD1 (6 bases). This CDR3 contains 13 residues. The germline gives CDR1 DFQATT, CDR2 SNEGSKA (reference sequence). The germline V and J ends were trimmed by 5 bases and 8 bases, with 18 bases remaining between them. CDR3 loop: CSAENRVKGGYTF. CDR3 in DNA: TGCAGTGCTGAGAACAGGGTTAAGGGAGGCTACACCTTC.

This clonotype was counted ten times or more. This chain connects TRBV6-1 to TRBJ2-3; tentatively, D is TRBD2 (6 bases). Trimming took 8 bases from V and 10 from J, leaving 31 bases between them. The CDR3 runs to 17 residues. Germline CDR1 MNHNS, CDR2 SASEGT. The CDR3 coding sequence is TGTGCCAGCTCAGCTACAGGACTAAACGCTGGTTCCCAAGCGCAGTATTTT. It translates to CASSATGLNAGSQAQYF.

As to this clonotype: In this CDR3 the conserved last residue, phenylalanine or tryptophan, is missing, so a read error is likely. The chain is built from TRBV2 and TRBJ2-3; 10 bases map to TRBD1. With 8 bases clipped from V and 5 bases from J, the junction kept 16 bases outside the gene matches. CDR3 size: 17 residues. The germline V gene encodes CDR1 SNHLY and CDR2 FYNNEI. As DNA, the CDR3 is TGTGCCAGCCCGTCCATTGGGCGCGGGACAGGGGAAGATACGCAGTATTTA. Encoded protein: CASPSIGRGTGEDTQYL.

The chain uses TRBV20-1 and TRBJ1-1; no firm D call. V was shortened by 6 bases and J by 1 base, with 12 bases between the two germline ends. Germline-derived CDR1 and CDR2 are DFQATT and SNEGSKA (reference sequence). The CDR3 is 13 residues long. The CDR3 loop is CSAPGGGNTEAFF. For the CDR3, the DNA is TGCAGTGCCCCCGGCGGCGGGAACACTGAAGCTTTCTTT.

A note on this clonotype: With a much larger clone just one base away, this may be a read error. In DNA form, the CDR3 reads TGTGCCGGCAGCCGACTCGACAATGAGCAGTTCTTC. Protein: CAGSRLDNEQFF. The V gene is TRBV7-8, the J gene TRBJ2-1, with D uncertain. The CDR3 loop spans 12 amino acids. Looked up from germline, CDR1 is SGHVS and CDR2 is FQNEAQ.

The CDR3 is CANRATSGLYTGELFF. The DNA of the CDR3 is TGTGCCAATAGGGCTACCTCGGGACTTTACACCGGGGAGCTGTTTTTT. The V and J genes are TRBV11-2 and TRBJ2-2; possible D gene TRBD2, 6 bases. The CDR3 sequence is 16 residues long. Trimming took 10 bases from V and 3 from J, leaving 21 bases between them. Germline V gene sequence: CDR1 SGHAT, CDR2 FQNNGV.

Details on this clonotype: In this CDR3 the conserved last residue, phenylalanine or tryptophan, is missing, so a read error is likely. The chain combines TRBV11-2 with TRBJ2-5; 7 nucleotides line up with TRBD1. Germline V gene sequence: CDR1 SGHAT, CDR2 FQNNGV. This CDR3 spans 16 amino acids. The DNA for the CDR3 is TGTGCCAGCGGCTTAGTCGACAGGGTATTGGGAGAGACCCAGTACTTA. This sequence encodes CASGLVDRVLGETQYL.

This clonotype was observed a few times. A junction boundary mismatches the germline segment, possibly from a read error. The chain recombines TRBV11-1 with TRBJ2-1; D gene unclear. Germline CDR1 reads SGHAT; CDR2 reads FQDESV (reference sequence). This CDR3 is built from 14 residues. The CDR3 reads CDSSLTERFNEQFF. The CDR3 bases are TGTGACAGCAGCCTGACGGAACGGTTCAATGAGCAGTTTTTC. Based on the CDR3 plus reference TRBV11-1 and TRBJ2-1, the full variable domain is EAEVAQSPRYKITEKSQAVAFWCDPISGHATLYWYRQILGQGPELLVQFQDESVVDDSQLPKDRFSAERLKGVDSTLKIQPAELGDSAMYLCDSSLTERFNEQFFGPGTRLTVL.

To note about this clonotype: This may stem from a read error, because a much larger clone lies one nucleotide away. The CDR3 coding sequence is TGTGCCAGCAGCCGAGGACTATCGGGAATTTCCTACGAGCAGTACTTC. Translation: CASSRGLSGISYEQYF. The chain carries TRBV13 and TRBJ2-7; tentatively, D is TRBD2 (6 bases). This CDR3 spans 16 amino acids. Trimming left V 5 bases short and J 1 base short, with 18 bases between. Germline loops: CDR1 PRHDT, CDR2 FYEKMQ (reference sequence).

This clonotype was observed a handful of times. A junction end diverges from the germline sequence, so it may reflect a read error. The rearrangement uses TRBV29-1 and TRBJ2-5; D uncertain. This CDR3 comprises 12 residues. The germline V gene encodes CDR1 SQVTM and CDR2 ANQGSEA. For the CDR3, the DNA is TGCAGCGTTGAAGTCAGAAAAGAGACTCAGTACTTC. Translated: CSVEVRKETQYF.

About this clonotype itself: A much larger clone is a single base away; this may be a read error. CDR3 residues: CSVRSGANTEAFF. For the CDR3, the DNA is TGCAGCGTACGGTCAGGGGCGAACACTGAAGCTTTCTTT. The chain recombines TRBV29-1 with TRBJ1-1; the D gene is possibly TRBD1 (6 bases). With 6 bases removed from V and 1 base from J, the gap between germline ends came to 12 bases. CDR3 length: 13 amino acids. The germline gives CDR1 SQVTM, CDR2 ANQGSEA.

There are a few counts of this clonotype. The genes are TRBV28 and TRBJ2-7, with D perhaps matching TRBD1 (6 bases). CDR3 size: 16 residues. Germline values: CDR1 MDHEN, CDR2 SYDVKM. The ends were cut back, 6 bases at V and 4 bases at J, with 22 bases in the middle. CDR3 sequence (DNA): TGTGCCAGCAGCAGAACAGGGCCCTCGGAGTTGTACGAGCAGTACTTC. This translates into CASSRTGPSELYEQYF.